Following are 9 T cell receptor beta chains from one sample sequenced in a study of blood T cells in healthy people across ages. Combining a sample-barcoded 5' primer with a J-beta primer mix, a second PCR ran for 7 to 11 cycles. TCRdb called the 5' RACE reads again in MiXCR, with one record for every CDR3 protein. Found here are about 720,000 distinct CDR3 sequences, 20% to 30% of them singletons; the top ten hold more than 3%. The data were also submitted as part of a second study, on T cells of mothers and their children.

The material sequenced was blood. The receptors stem from a boy younger than 18 in good health.

CDR3 sequence (DNA): TGTGCCAGCAGACGAGGGGGACAGTATAGCAATCAGCCCCAGCATTTT. Amino acid sequence: CASRRGGQYSNQPQHF. The chain has TRBV12-3 or TRBV12-4 and TRBJ1-5; 7 positions match TRBD1. The CDR3 sequence is 16 residues long. V trimming: 6 bases; J trimming: 0 bases; junction bases outside the gene matches: 8.

This clonotype was seen a handful of times. Germline is not matched at one junction end, which may reflect a read error. The chain uses TRBV7-9 and TRBJ2-2, with D perhaps TRBD2 (6 bases). The CDR3 sequence is 14 residues long. The germline CDR1 and CDR2 sequences are SEHNR and FQNEAQ (reference sequence). The CDR3 spells CASSDSGRTGGLFF. CDR3 DNA: TGTGCCAGCAGCGATAGCGGCCGCACCGGGGGGCTGTTTTTT.

This clonotype was seen only a few times. The rearrangement uses TRBV20-1 and TRBJ1-6, with a tentative D call TRBD1 (5 bases). Germline-derived CDR1 and CDR2 are DFQATT and SNEGSKA (reference sequence). The CDR3 is 15 amino acids. The V gene lost 4 bases and the J gene lost 12 bases, with 22 bases spanning the gap. This CDR3 reads CSAKEGAGEIVPLHF. In DNA form, the CDR3 reads TGCAGTGCTAAAGAAGGGGCAGGAGAAATCGTACCCCTCCACTTT.

The chain combines TRBV28 with TRBJ2-5, with 9 positions matching TRBD1. J lost 11 bases, V lost 5 bases, and 6 bases had no gene match. The CDR3 spans 12 residues. Germline loops: CDR1 MDHEN, CDR2 SYDVKM. CDR3 region: CASSKDRGVQYF. The DNA of the CDR3 is TGTGCCAGCAGTAAGGACAGGGGTGTGCAGTACTTC.

This clonotype occurred a few times. The V and J genes are TRBV19 and TRBJ2-7; TRBD1 is a possible D gene (6 bases). There are 15 residues in the CDR3. CDR1 is LNHDA and CDR2 is SQIVND in the germline V gene (reference sequence). V lost 2 bases and J lost 6, with 17 bases in between. The CDR3 nucleotides are TGTGCCAGTAGTATATCTCCGGACAGAGTCGGCGAGCAGTACTTC. It yields the protein CASSISPDRVGEQYF.

This clonotype occurred once. The J gene is TRBJ1-5, the V gene TRBV12-3 or TRBV12-4; the D is unclear. CDR3 length equals 13 residues. V lost 3 bases, J lost 7 bases, and 10 bases lay in between. In DNA form, the CDR3 reads TGTGCCAGCAGTTTTGATCAGCGCCAGCCCCAGCATTTT. Protein: CASSFDQRQPQHF.

This clonotype is medium-sized within its sample. The J gene is TRBJ2-5, the V gene TRBV29-1; the D gene is possibly TRBD1 (6 bases). The CDR3 sequence is 12 residues long. CDR1 is SQVTM and CDR2 is ANQGSEA in the germline V gene. The V end was cut by 3 bases, the J end by 1 base, with 6 bases between. The CDR3 nucleotides read TGCAGCGTTGACAGGGGCCAAGAGACCCAGTACTTC. Its translation: CSVDRGQETQYF.

This clonotype was detected many times. CDR3 sequence reads: CASSQGLWGLGEQFF. CDR3 nucleotide sequence: TGCGCCAGCAGCCAAGGGCTTTGGGGGCTAGGTGAGCAGTTCTTC. The chain is built from TRBV4-1 and TRBJ2-5, with D perhaps matching TRBD1 (6 bases). The end of the DNA aligns better with TRBJ2-1, so the J call may be wrong. This CDR3 is built from 15 residues. Germline V gene data show CDR1 as MGHRA and CDR2 as YSYEKL.

Only a few counts were recorded for this clonotype. The J gene is TRBJ2-7, the V gene TRBV9; D perhaps matches TRBD2 (6 bases). Germline CDR1 is SGDLS and CDR2 is YYNGEE. The CDR3 totals 16 residues. V lost 3 bases and J 3 bases, leaving 19 bases between the germline ends. The CDR3 region is CASSEGPSAGSYEQYF. In DNA form, the CDR3 reads TGTGCCAGCAGCGAGGGACCCAGCGCGGGAAGCTACGAGCAGTACTTC.